Sequencing of this T cell receptor (beta chain) was carried out in a study of cytomegalovirus exposure and HLA in healthy donors. Study-wide results and caveats: Another analysis was done later, and it associated approximately 18,000 TCR beta sequences with HLA alleles at 0.05 false discovery rate. Researchers catalogued approximately 170 TCR beta chains as cytomegalovirus-associated. Several of the most significant clusters appeared linked to common viral pathogens, based on a later analysis. Later analysis reportedly placed an Asian-associated ancestry cluster below the roughly 680-donor mean in N-insertions.

Amplification used 60 Vbeta primers and 13 Jbeta primers. Some clones are missing from TCRdb's copy, which holds only in-frame ones; the method was immunoSEQ multiplex PCR. The profile shows under 85,000 clones, almost 80% of them singletons. As concerns this clone: The antigen remains undetermined.

V trimming: 4 bases; J trimming: 7 bases; junction bases outside the gene matches: 9. Looked up from germline, CDR1 is SGHRS and CDR2 is YFSETQ. This CDR3 region has 16 residues. The V gene is TRBV5-1, the J gene TRBJ2-1; 12 nucleotides line up with TRBD1. The clonotype originates from a woman aged 40 to 50 in good health and CMV-seropositive. Sequences were obtained from PBMCs. The DNA for the CDR3 is TGCGCCAGCAGCCCTTTCCCGGGACAGGGGGCGAATGAGCAGTTCTTC. Residues: CASSPFPGQGANEQFF.